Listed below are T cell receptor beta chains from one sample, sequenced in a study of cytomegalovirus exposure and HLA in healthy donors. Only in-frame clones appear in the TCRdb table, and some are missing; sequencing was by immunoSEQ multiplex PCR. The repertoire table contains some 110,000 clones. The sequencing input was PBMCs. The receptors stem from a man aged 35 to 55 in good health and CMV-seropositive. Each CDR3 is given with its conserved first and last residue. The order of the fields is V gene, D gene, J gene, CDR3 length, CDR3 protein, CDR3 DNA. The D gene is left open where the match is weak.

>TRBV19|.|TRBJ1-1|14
CASSIGGTNTEAFF
TGTGCCAGTAGTATCGGGGGGACGAACACTGAAGCTTTCTTT
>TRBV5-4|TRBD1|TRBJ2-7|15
CASSHPGTGSDEQYF
TGTGCCAGCAGCCACCCGGGGACAGGGAGTGACGAGCAGTACTTC
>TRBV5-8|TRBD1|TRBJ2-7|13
CASSMTGRGEQYF
TGTGCCAGCAGCATGACAGGGAGAGGCGAGCAGTACTTC
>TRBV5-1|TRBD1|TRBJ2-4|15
CASSTGQVTGNIQYF
TGCGCCAGCAGCACGGGACAGGTCACAGGGAACATTCAGTACTTC
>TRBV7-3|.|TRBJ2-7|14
CASSLTPSSYEQYF
TGTGCCAGCAGCTTAACTCCGAGCTCCTACGAGCAGTACTTC
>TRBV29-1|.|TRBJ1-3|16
CSVVVVGLSGGNTIYF
TGCAGCGTTGTTGTCGTTGGCCTCTCGGGTGGAAACACCATATATTTT
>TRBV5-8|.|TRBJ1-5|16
CASSLGGRGLNQPQHF
TGTGCCAGCAGCTTGGGGGGCAGGGGATTGAATCAGCCCCAGCATTTT
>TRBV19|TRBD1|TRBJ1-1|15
CASSYRTGGKTEAFF
TGTGCCAGTAGTTACAGGACAGGGGGCAAAACTGAAGCTTTCTTT
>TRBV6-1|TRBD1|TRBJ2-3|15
CASSGTGARTDTQYF
TGTGCCAGCAGCGGGACAGGGGCTCGCACAGATACGCAGTATTTT
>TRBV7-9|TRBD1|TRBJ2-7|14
CASSLGEGTGEQYF
TGTGCCAGCAGCTTAGGCGAGGGGACAGGGGAGCAGTACTTC
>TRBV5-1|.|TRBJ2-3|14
CASSLAESRDTQYF
TGCGCCAGCAGCTTGGCGGAGTCCCGAGATACGCAGTATTTT